This TCR beta chain was sequenced for a study of glioma-infiltrating T cells after dendritic cell vaccination. Data came from immunoSEQ multiplex PCR; TCRdb stores just in-frame clones and leaves some out. The table includes about 38,000 clones, approximately 84% detected once. PBMC were collected before vaccination, two weeks after the third vaccination, and at progression. The receptor's source is a human donor with glioblastoma. The material was blood, obtained before dendritic cell vaccination.

The CDR3 spells CASSLSRGNYEQYF. The CDR3 nucleotides are TGTGCCAGCAGCTTATCACGCGGAAACTACGAGCAGTACTTC. The chain uses TRBV11-3 and TRBJ2-7, with no clear D. Germline V gene sequence: CDR1 SGHNT, CDR2 YENEEA. The germline V and J ends were trimmed by 2 bases and 3 bases, with 11 bases remaining between them. The CDR3 is 14 residues long.